The 26 T cell receptor beta chains below all came from one sample that was sequenced in a study of blood T cell repertoires in COVID-19. Repertoires were generated with immunoSEQ multiplex PCR, while TCRdb's copy carries only in-frame clones and drops some. The table lists under 250,000 clones, over 75% of them singletons. The specimen was peripheral blood. The receptors derive from a man aged 45-65 years with COVID-19, enrolled during active disease.

The V gene is TRBV21-1, the J gene TRBJ2-5; TRBD2 is the table's D call and was not checked against the DNA. TRBV21-1 corresponds to a pseudogene. CDR3 length equals 21 residues. In nucleotides, the CDR3 is TGTGCCAGCAGCAAAGAACAGGGGGGGTTAGCGGGAGGGAAGTGCCAAGAGACCCAGTACTTC. Protein sequence: CASSKEQGGLAGGKCQETQYF.

The chain has TRBV19 and TRBJ2-3, with D perhaps matching TRBD1 (8 bases). There are 15 residues in the CDR3. Per germline, CDR1 LNHDA and CDR2 SQIVND (reference sequence). V was cut by 5 bases and J by 4 bases, with 16 bases left in between. The CDR3 sequence is CASSLQGGDPDTQYF. In DNA form, the CDR3 reads TGTGCCAGTAGTCTACAGGGGGGGGACCCAGATACGCAGTATTTT.

The chain joins TRBV5-1 to TRBJ1-4; D is possibly TRBD1 (6 bases). V dropped 5 bases and J dropped 2 bases, with 19 bases sitting between them. CDR1 and CDR2 from the germline V gene are SGHRS and YFSETQ. The CDR3 has 17 amino acids. CDR3 in DNA: TGCGCCAGCAGTTGGATGGACAGCTGGTCTACTAATGAAAAACTGTTTTTT. It codes for CASSWMDSWSTNEKLFF.

The chain is built from TRBV2 and TRBJ2-2; D is undetermined. CDR1 and CDR2 (germline): SNHLY, FYNNEI. The CDR3 extends over 13 amino acids. The V end was cut by 7 bases, the J end by 0 bases, with 6 bases between. CDR3 DNA: TGTGCCAGCAAAAACACGAACACCGGGGAGCTGTTTTTT. This sequence encodes CASKNTNTGELFF. Filled out from reference TRBV2 and TRBJ2-2, the complete variable domain reads EPEVTQTPSHQVTQMGQEVILRCVPISNHLYFYWYRQILGQKVEFLVSFYNNEISEKSEIFDDQFSVERPDGSNFTLKIRSTKLEDSAMYFCASKNTNTGELFFGEGSRLTVL.

Here the CDR3 reads CASNPQTGVGNEQFF. CDR3 nucleotide sequence: TGTGCCAGCAACCCGCAGACGGGAGTGGGTAATGAGCAGTTCTTC. V and J are TRBV2 and TRBJ2-1, with D possibly being TRBD2 (6 bases). V lost 7 bases and J 7 bases, leaving 20 bases between the germline ends. This CDR3 spans 15 amino acids. The germline CDR1 and CDR2 sequences are SNHLY and FYNNEI. Supplemented by reference TRBV2 and TRBJ2-1, the full variable domain reads EPEVTQTPSHQVTQMGQEVILRCVPISNHLYFYWYRQILGQKVEFLVSFYNNEISEKSEIFDDQFSVERPDGSNFTLKIRSTKLEDSAMYFCASNPQTGVGNEQFFGPGTRLTVL.

This sequence joins TRBV5-6 and TRBJ2-5, with TRBD2 matching over 7 bases. Per the germline V gene, CDR1 is SGHDT and CDR2 is YYEEEE. This CDR3 has 15 amino acids. V gave up 10 bases and J gave up 3 bases; unmatched junction bases: 15. The CDR3 region is CASSGLAELKETQYF. DNA for the CDR3: TGTGCCTCCTCGGGGCTAGCGGAGTTGAAAGAGACCCAGTACTTC.

The chain has TRBV6-2 or TRBV6-3 and TRBJ1-2; tentatively, D is TRBD1 (6 bases). The germline gives CDR1 MNHEY, CDR2 SVGEGT. Trimming removed 3 bases from V and 5 bases from J, with 10 bases in between. CDR3 length equals 13 residues. The CDR3 DNA follows: TGTGCCAGCAGTTATCCTGGACAGTATGGCTACACCTTC. This gives the protein CASSYPGQYGYTF.

The V and J genes are TRBV14 and TRBJ2-7, with 8 bases identical to TRBD1. Germline CDR1 is SGHDN and CDR2 is FVKESK. This CDR3 has 14 amino acids. Trimming removed 4 bases from V and 6 bases from J; junction bases left unmatched: 8. In nucleotides, the CDR3 is TGTGCCAGCAGCCCCGGACAGGGCCCTTTCGAGCAGTACTTC. Its translation: CASSPGQGPFEQYF.

J is TRBJ2-5 and V is TRBV27; 9 bases are shared with TRBD1. V shed 4 bases, J shed 5 bases, and the junction held 11 bases outside the gene matches. The length of the CDR3 is 16 residues. Germline V gives CDR1 MNHEY, CDR2 SMNVEV (reference sequence). The DNA for the CDR3 is TGTGCCAGCAGTTCATACGGACAGGGGCAGCGGGAGACCCAGTACTTC. As protein: CASSSYGQGQRETQYF.

This clone has just a few counts. This chain links TRBV6-5 with TRBJ1-1; 7 bases fit TRBD1. The ends lost 6 bases at V and 1 base at J; junction bases unmatched: 2. Germline V gene lookup returns CDR1 MNHEY and CDR2 SVGAGI. This CDR3 comprises 13 residues. The DNA of the CDR3 is TGTGCCAGCAGCCAGGGGGAGAACACTGAAGCTTTCTTT. Translated, it gives CASSQGENTEAFF.

In the case of this clone: Other nucleotide sequences in the sample specify the same CDR3. The chain uses TRBV2 and TRBJ2-5; D is unclear. Germline V gene sequence: CDR1 SNHLY, CDR2 FYNNEI. The CDR3 contains 13 residues. V was pared by 4 bases and J by 2 bases, with 8 bases between. The CDR3 sequence: CASSGGGQETQYF. The CDR3 region has the DNA TGTGCCAGCAGTGGAGGCGGACAAGAGACCCAGTACTTC.

V gene TRBV18 combines with J gene TRBJ2-5; weak D call: TRBD1 (5 bases). Germline V CDR1 and CDR2: KGHSH, LQKENI. The CDR3 loop spans 13 amino acids. Trimming shortened V by 6 bases and J by 3 bases, and 11 bases separated the two germline ends. CDR3: CASSPGQEETQYF. CDR3 sequence (DNA): TGTGCCAGCTCCCCAGGACAAGAAGAGACCCAGTACTTC.

The rearrangement links TRBV1 to TRBJ2-3; TRBD1 is the table's D call, not checked against the DNA. TRBV1 constitutes a pseudogene. This CDR3 contains 12 residues. CDR3 bases: TGCACCAGCAGCCCAAGCACAGATACGCAGTATTTT. Protein sequence: CTSSPSTDTQYF.

The rearrangement joins TRBV9 to TRBJ1-3; perhaps TRBD1 as D (5 bases). Per germline, CDR1 SGDLS and CDR2 YYNGEE. V lost 4 bases and J 0 bases, leaving 14 bases between the germline ends. There are 16 residues in the CDR3. In DNA, the CDR3 is TGTGCCAGCAGCCCCCCCCGACAGAGCTCTGGAAACACCATATATTTT. It is translated as CASSPPRQSSGNTIYF.

The chain is built from TRBV7-9 and TRBJ1-1; TRBD1 aligns across 8 bases. Germline trimming cut 2 bases from V and 0 bases from J; bases unmatched to any gene: 14. Germline V CDR1 and CDR2: SEHNR, FQNEAQ (reference sequence). This CDR3 is built from 19 residues. The CDR3 loop reads CASSLRIGTGRTMNTEAFF. CDR3 in DNA: TGTGCCAGCAGCTTAAGAATCGGGACAGGTCGAACCATGAACACTGAAGCTTTCTTT.

This clone appeared once. V and J are TRBV4-3 and TRBJ2-3; D uncertain. In germline, CDR1 is LGHNA, CDR2 YSLEER. This CDR3 contains 17 residues. V lost 0 bases and J lost 1, with 14 bases in between. Written as DNA, the CDR3 is TGCGCCAGCAGCCAAGAGACTCGAGGCCTTGGCACAGATACGCAGTATTTT. It is translated as CASSQETRGLGTDTQYF.

This chain connects TRBV5-6 to TRBJ1-3; 8 nucleotides match TRBD1. CDR1 SGHDT and CDR2 YYEEEE come from the germline V gene. V gave up 0 bases and J gave up 4 bases; unmatched junction bases: 3. The CDR3 has 15 amino acids. The CDR3 is CASSLDRGVGNTIYF. In DNA, the CDR3 is TGTGCCAGCAGCTTGGACAGGGGGGTAGGAAACACCATATATTTT.

The V and J genes are TRBV27 and TRBJ1-2; 10 positions agree with TRBD1. Germline-derived CDR1 and CDR2 are MNHEY and SMNVEV (reference sequence). The CDR3 has 17 residues. Trimming at V came to 5 bases and at J to 1 base, leaving 10 bases not matched to a gene. CDR3 nucleotides: TGTGCCAGCAGTAGCTCACCCGGGACAGGGGTTAACTATGGCTACACCTTC. Amino acids: CASSSSPGTGVNYGYTF.

The CDR3 loop is CASSPRRGGNQPQHF. The CDR3 DNA is TGTGCCAGCAGCCCCCGCCGGGGGGGCAATCAGCCCCAGCATTTT. The chain carries TRBV7-6 and TRBJ1-5, with D possibly matching TRBD1 (5 bases). V was pared by 5 bases and J by 2 bases, with 13 bases between. Germline assignment: CDR1 SGHVS and CDR2 FNYEAQ. The CDR3 has 15 amino acids.

The chain has TRBV4-3 and TRBJ1-2; D possibly corresponds to TRBD1 (5 bases). The V end was cut by 0 bases, the J end by 7 bases, with 15 bases between. Germline CDR1 LGHNA, CDR2 YSLEER. This CDR3 is 15 amino acids long. CDR3 loop: CASSQEVAGRGGYTF. The DNA for the CDR3 is TGCGCCAGCAGCCAAGAAGTTGCAGGGCGGGGTGGCTACACCTTC.

The chain links TRBV7-9 to TRBJ1-3, with D perhaps TRBD1 (6 bases). The V gene lost 1 base and the J gene lost 3 bases, with 7 bases spanning the gap. This CDR3 comprises 14 residues. Germline loops: CDR1 SEHNR, CDR2 FQNEAQ (reference sequence). The CDR3 DNA sequence: TGTGCCAGCAGCTTAGACAGGGATGGAAACACCATATATTTT. Its protein is CASSLDRDGNTIYF.

The chain joins TRBV4-2 to TRBJ1-3; D possibly corresponds to TRBD1 (5 bases). The CDR3 length is 16 residues. From germline, CDR1 is LGHNA and CDR2 YNFKEQ. V shed 0 bases and J shed 2 bases, with 11 bases lying between them. The CDR3 DNA follows: TGTGCCAGCAGCCAAGAAGGTGGCAGGGCTGGAAACACCATATATTTT. The encoded protein is CASSQEGGRAGNTIYF.

V and J are TRBV2 and TRBJ2-7, with D perhaps matching TRBD1 (6 bases). Germline-derived CDR1 and CDR2 are SNHLY and FYNNEI. CDR3 size: 12 residues. With 10 bases removed from V and 3 bases from J, the gap between germline ends came to 13 bases. Written as DNA, the CDR3 is TGTGCCACCGTTCCGGACAGCTACGAGCAGTACTTC. As protein: CATVPDSYEQYF.

V is TRBV19 and J is TRBJ2-1; 8 bases agree with TRBD2. The ends lost 7 bases at V and 8 bases at J; junction bases unmatched: 16. The CDR3 loop spans 16 amino acids. In germline, CDR1 is LNHDA, CDR2 SQIVND (reference sequence). The chain's CDR3 is CASTNGWGLGFDEQFF. The CDR3 nucleotides are TGTGCCAGTACCAACGGCTGGGGACTAGGGTTTGATGAGCAGTTCTTC.

J is TRBJ2-1 and V is TRBV10-3; D is possibly TRBD2 (5 bases). This CDR3 has 12 residues. Germline CDR1 is ENHRY and CDR2 is SYGVKD. The V end lost 3 bases, the J end lost 11 bases, and 11 bases lay between the germline ends. The CDR3 DNA follows: TGTGCCATCAGTGAATTAGCGCAAAAGCAGTTCTTC. It specifies CAISELAQKQFF.

This rearrangement joins TRBV7-9 to TRBJ2-1; TRBD2 aligns across 11 bases. With V trimmed by 2 bases and J by 8 bases, 5 bases remained unmatched. The CDR3 contains 15 residues. Germline V gene data show CDR1 as SEHNR and CDR2 as FQNEAQ (reference sequence). The CDR3 here is CASSLLAGGPYEQFF. CDR3 bases: TGTGCCAGCAGCTTACTAGCGGGAGGTCCCTATGAGCAGTTCTTC.